This record covers a single T cell receptor beta chain. What it binds is unknown. The data originate from a study of T cell responses to AZD1222 COVID-19 vaccine. General study results and limits: In a largely white British group with more females than males, clonal diversity was possibly underestimated. Vaccination with two AZD1222 doses was followed by a rise in Spike-specific TCR breadth and depth.

In germline, CDR1 is SGDLS, CDR2 YYNGEE. Trimming removed 0 bases from V and 5 bases from J; junction bases left unmatched: 10. CDR3 size: 16 residues. The table came from immunoSEQ multiplex PCR; TCRdb's copy has only in-frame clones and leaves some out. The data contain approximately 130,000 clones, nearly 90% of them singletons. This sample comprised peripheral blood, obtained 28 days after the second AZD1222 dose. The clonotype comes from an adult who received the AZD1222 COVID-19 vaccine. The V and J genes are TRBV9 and TRBJ1-1, with 7 bases lining up with TRBD1. This chain's CDR3 is CASSVADGQGGTEAFF. The CDR3 DNA sequence: TGTGCCAGCAGCGTAGCGGATGGGCAGGGGGGTACTGAAGCTTTCTTT.